This TCR beta chain comes out of a study of blood T cell repertoires in COVID-19. Whole-study context: Italy, Spain and the United States were the sources of the convalescent and acute COVID-19 samples. Sources were T cells, B-cell-depleted T cells, or PBMCs; the material itself was cDNA or gDNA.

Per the germline V gene, CDR1 is SGHTA and CDR2 is FQGNSA. The CDR3 has 13 amino acids. With 4 bases removed from V and 6 bases from J, the gap between germline ends came to 13 bases. Original analysis: Counts of nucleated cells, estimated from reference gene primer amplification, were obtained. Only in-frame clones appear in the TCRdb table, and some are missing; sequencing was by immunoSEQ multiplex PCR. Clonal size and the V and J genes are those of that table, whereas D and trimming came from the DNA. The table records 180,000 or so clones, about 85% of them present only once. This receptor was obtained from a man aged 60-69 years who had recovered from COVID-19. The sequenced material came from peripheral blood. This chain links TRBV7-2 with TRBJ2-7; possible D gene TRBD1, 6 bases. The CDR3, as DNA: TGTGCCAGCAGCTCCCCCAGGGGTCGCGAGCAGTACTTC. Amino acid sequence: CASSSPRGREQYF.